Reported below is one TCR beta chain. As yet, its antigen is unknown. Clones were sequenced by immunoSEQ multiplex PCR, and TCRdb holds only the in-frame ones, with some missing. The sample holds around 20,000 clones, about 70% seen once. This sample stems from a study of OX40 agonist ivuxolimab in advanced cancers. With autoimmune disease history or systemic immunosuppression, patients were excluded. The CDR3 is made up of 14 amino acids. Germline CDR1 is LNHDA and CDR2 is SQIVND (reference sequence). V lost 2 bases to trimming and J lost 1 base; unmatched junction nucleotides: 1. Broader study findings: More expanded clones were found, on average, in CD8+ than in CD4+ T cells.

The V gene is TRBV19, the J gene TRBJ1-1; 7 nucleotides agree with TRBD1. This receptor was obtained from an adult with an advanced solid tumor such as melanoma, head and neck, liver or kidney cancer. The sample here was CD4+ or CD8+ T cells sorted from blood, taken in a trial of the OX40 agonist ivuxolimab. The CDR3 spells CASSIRTGNTEAFF. In nucleotides, the CDR3 is TGTGCCAGTAGTATAAGGACAGGGAACACTGAAGCTTTCTTT. Complete variable domain (other parts from reference TRBV19 and TRBJ1-1): DGGITQSPKYLFRKEGQNVTLSCEQNLNHDAMYWYRQDPGQGLRLIYYSQIVNDFQKGDIAEGYSVSREKKESFPLTVTSAQKNPTAFYLCASSIRTGNTEAFFGQGTRLTVV.